These 30 T cell receptor beta chains were all obtained from the same sample, sequenced in a study of blood T cell repertoires in COVID-19 (dated by TCRdb to 2019 to 2021). Library preparation used the immunoSEQ multiplex PCR assay. TCRdb re-hosts the immuneACCESS table, in-frame sequences only. Its copies lack some clones; in the studies checked, an unresolved V gene accounts for under half of them, and the cause for the rest is not known. This sample comprises a few hundred thousand clones, 70% to 90% of them detected only once. About 10% of the sample comes from the top ten. What was sequenced was peripheral blood. These TCRs come from a woman aged 25 to 39 with COVID-19, enrolled during active disease.

The J gene is TRBJ2-2, the V gene TRBV2, with D possibly matching TRBD1 (7 bases). Trimming cost V 8 bases and J 5 bases, with 15 bases left between them. CDR1 and CDR2 from the germline V gene are SNHLY and FYNNEI. This CDR3 has 14 residues. The CDR3 nucleotides read TGTGCCAGCCGGGAGCGCAGGGGGACCGGGGAGCTGTTTTTT. Its translation: CASRERRGTGELFF.

This clone has more than one count but fewer than ten. This rearrangement joins TRBV4-3 to TRBJ1-6; unclear D gene. Trimming pared 1 base from V and 10 bases from J, leaving 11 bases between. CDR1 and CDR2 (germline): LGHNA, YSLEER. The CDR3 runs to 14 residues. The CDR3 DNA reads as TGCGCCAGCAGCCAAGTGAAGGGAGCGTCACCCCTCCACTTT. This translates into CASSQVKGASPLHF.

The sample holds a few counts of this clone. The rearrangement uses TRBV30 and TRBJ1-1, with D tentatively TRBD1 (6 bases). CDR3 length: 14 residues. Trimming removed 6 bases from V and 6 bases from J, with 20 bases in between. Germline CDR1 GTSNPN, CDR2 SVGIG (reference sequence). The CDR3 loop is CACDAVGGVAEAFF. CDR3 sequence (DNA): TGTGCCTGCGATGCTGTTGGGGGCGTCGCTGAAGCTTTCTTT. The full variable domain, rest sourced from reference TRBV30 and TRBJ1-1, is SQTIHQWPATLVQPVGSPLSLECTVEGTSNPNLYWYRQAAGRGLQLLFYSVGIGQISSEVPQNLSASRPQDRQFILSSKKLLLSDSGFYLCACDAVGGVAEAFFGQGTRLTVV.

V and J are TRBV28 and TRBJ2-6; unclear D gene. Per the germline V gene, CDR1 is MDHEN and CDR2 is SYDVKM. V was trimmed by 2 bases and J by 0 bases, leaving 8 bases between them. The CDR3 contains 16 residues. DNA of the CDR3: TGTGCCAGCAGTTTAAACAGACCCTCTGGGGCCAACGTCCTGACTTTC. This sequence encodes CASSLNRPSGANVLTF.

The rearrangement uses TRBV9 and TRBJ1-5; unclear D gene. Germline CDR1 and CDR2: SGDLS and YYNGEE. Trimming removed 0 bases from V and 0 bases from J, with 13 bases in between. The CDR3 runs 17 residues. This CDR3 is CASSVDGGSYSNQPQHF. The CDR3 DNA follows: TGTGCCAGCAGCGTAGATGGAGGCTCCTATAGCAATCAGCCCCAGCATTTT.

This clone showed up just once. The rearrangement uses TRBV27 and TRBJ2-7, with 11 bases that match TRBD2. V lost 0 bases to trimming and J lost 0 bases; unmatched junction nucleotides: 1. CDR3 length: 16 residues. Germline CDR1 is MNHEY and CDR2 is SMNVEV (reference sequence). The CDR3 DNA sequence: TGTGCCAGCAGTTTATCGGGACTAGCGGCCTCCTACGAGCAGTACTTC. This sequence encodes CASSLSGLAASYEQYF.

J is TRBJ1-5 and V is TRBV27, with D maybe TRBD1 (5 bases). CDR3 length: 13 amino acids. V lost 3 bases, J lost 5 bases, and 8 bases lay in between. From germline, CDR1 is MNHEY and CDR2 SMNVEV (reference sequence). In DNA, the CDR3 is TGTGCCAGCAGTTTGGGCAGGGATCAGCCCCAGCATTTT. As protein: CASSLGRDQPQHF.

DNA for the CDR3: TGTGCCTGGAACCTAGGAGGGGCTGAAACTGAAGCTTTCTTT. Translating gives CAWNLGGAETEAFF. The chain employs TRBV30 and TRBJ1-1; the D gene is possibly TRBD1 (5 bases). The germline V and J ends were trimmed by 4 bases and 5 bases, with 17 bases remaining between them. The CDR3 has 14 residues. Germline CDR1 is GTSNPN and CDR2 is SVGIG (reference sequence).

This chain links TRBV27 with TRBJ1-5; 7 bases are a match to TRBD1. The CDR3 totals 14 residues. V trimming: 2 bases; J trimming: 4 bases; junction bases outside the gene matches: 2. Germline V gene data show CDR1 as MNHEY and CDR2 as SMNVEV (reference sequence). The CDR3 here is CASSLGRGNQPQHF. The DNA of the CDR3 is TGTGCCAGCAGTTTAGGCAGGGGGAATCAGCCCCAGCATTTT.

This clone occurred once. The chain is built from TRBV19 and TRBJ2-7, with TRBD1 as a possible D gene (5 bases). Germline values: CDR1 LNHDA, CDR2 SQIVND (reference sequence). CDR3 length equals 14 residues. Deletions cut 5 bases from V and 0 bases from J, with 11 bases between. CDR3 loop: CASSLTASSYEQYF. The CDR3 coding sequence is TGTGCCAGTAGTTTGACAGCTAGCTCCTACGAGCAGTACTTC.

Remarks on this clone: One end of the junction is discordant with germline, which a read error may explain. This chain links TRBV4-3 with TRBJ2-1, with 9 bases identical to TRBD2. Germline lookup yields CDR1 LGHNA and CDR2 YSLEER. This CDR3 has 16 residues. As DNA, the CDR3 is TGCGCCAGCAGCCAGTTTACTAGCGGGTCCTTCAATGAGCAGTTCTTC. As protein: CASSQFTSGSFNEQFF.

This rearrangement joins TRBV5-4 to TRBJ2-3; the match to TRBD2 covers 12 bases. The CDR3 loop spans 16 amino acids. J gave up 4 bases and V 4 bases, and 7 bases lay outside the gene matches. Germline V gene lookup returns CDR1 SGHNT and CDR2 YYREEE (reference sequence). CDR3 DNA: TGTGCCAGCAGCCCCCGGACTAGCGGGACGGCAGATACGCAGTATTTT. Protein product: CASSPRTSGTADTQYF.

This chain links TRBV5-1 with TRBJ2-4, with 8 nucleotides matching TRBD2. In germline, CDR1 is SGHRS, CDR2 YFSETQ. V was clipped by 5 bases and J by 1 base; unmatched bases: 8. CDR3 length: 16 residues. The DNA for the CDR3 is TGCGCCAGCAGTTATGACTTAGCGGGGGCCAAAAACATTCAGTACTTC. This translates into CASSYDLAGAKNIQYF. Drawing the rest from reference TRBV5-1 and TRBJ2-4, the complete variable domain is KAGVTQTPRYLIKTRGQQVTLSCSPISGHRSVSWYQQTPGQGLQFLFEYFSETQRNKGNFPGRFSGRQFSNSRSEMNVSTLELGDSALYLCASSYDLAGAKNIQYFGAGTRLSVL.

About this clone itself: Sequence at one end of the junction differs from germline and may be a read error. V usage is TRBV28 and J usage is TRBJ1-4, with D tentatively TRBD1 (6 bases). CDR1 and CDR2 (germline): MDHEN, SYDVKM. This CDR3 is built from 15 residues. Here the CDR3 DNA reads TGTGCCAGCAGTTCTAGGACAGAGCCTAACGAAAAACTGTTTTTT. Its protein product is CASSSRTEPNEKLFF.

This rearrangement joins TRBV5-1 to TRBJ2-2; 7 bases fit TRBD2. Germline V gene lookup returns CDR1 SGHRS and CDR2 YFSETQ. Trimming at V came to 2 bases and at J to 6 bases, leaving 7 bases not matched to a gene. This CDR3 has 15 residues. The CDR3 DNA follows: TGCGCCAGCAGCTTTGGGGGAGGGCCCGCCGGGGAGCTGTTTTTT. It translates to CASSFGGGPAGELFF.

J is TRBJ2-5 and V is TRBV7-2; 9 positions agree with TRBD1. The CDR3 spans 13 residues. Per the germline V gene, CDR1 is SGHTA and CDR2 is FQGNSA. J lost 5 bases, V lost 4 bases, and 2 bases had no gene match. CDR3 sequence (DNA): TGTGCCAGCAGCTGGGACAGGGCGGAGACCCAGTACTTC. The encoded protein is CASSWDRAETQYF.

This chain connects TRBV9 to TRBJ1-1, with 8 bases aligning to TRBD1. V shed 0 bases, J shed 4 bases, and the junction held 17 bases outside the gene matches. The CDR3 runs 19 residues. Germline CDR1 SGDLS, CDR2 YYNGEE. CDR3 sequence: CASSVGPDDRGYKGTEAFF. CDR3 coding DNA: TGTGCCAGCAGCGTAGGACCCGATGACAGGGGCTATAAGGGCACTGAAGCTTTCTTT.

A few counts support this clone. This chain uses TRBV6-5 with TRBJ2-5, with 9 bases fitting TRBD1. The ends lost 0 bases at V and 4 bases at J; junction bases unmatched: 6. CDR1 and CDR2 (germline): MNHEY, SVGAGI. The CDR3 covers 16 residues. CDR3 nucleotides: TGTGCCAGCAGTTACTCTATCACAGGGGGCAGAGAGACCCAGTACTTC. Its protein product is CASSYSITGGRETQYF.

Regarding this clone: Other nucleotide sequences from this sample produce the same CDR3. V and J are TRBV7-9 and TRBJ2-7; a weak D match, TRBD1 (6 bases). The CDR3 has 13 amino acids. Deletions cut 5 bases from V and 0 bases from J, with 8 bases between. Per the germline V gene, CDR1 is SEHNR and CDR2 is FQNEAQ (reference sequence). CDR3 region: CASSPDSSYEQYF. For the CDR3, the DNA is TGTGCCAGCAGCCCGGACAGCTCCTACGAGCAGTACTTC.

The V and J genes are TRBV7-8 and TRBJ2-3, with 13 bases matching TRBD2. Losses at the gene ends were 5 bases for V and 5 bases for J; bases not matched to a gene: 10. The CDR3 is made up of 17 amino acids. From germline, CDR1 is SGHVS and CDR2 FQNEAQ. CDR3 nucleotides: TGTGCCAGCAGCCTGACTAGCGGGGGGCTCCTCAGAGATACGCAGTATTTT. Encoded protein: CASSLTSGGLLRDTQYF.

In its sample, this clone was seen once. DNA for the CDR3: TGTGCCAGTAGTATCCAGGACAGGGACGAGCAGTACTTC. Translation gives CASSIQDRDEQYF. The V gene is TRBV19, the J gene TRBJ2-7; 8 bases align to TRBD1. CDR3 length: 13 residues. V shed 3 bases and J 5 bases; nucleotides not matched to a gene: 3. CDR1 and CDR2 from the germline V gene are LNHDA and SQIVND (reference sequence).

The chain has TRBV5-1 and TRBJ1-2; D remains unclear. Trimming removed 7 bases at V and 0 bases at J, with 10 bases between. The CDR3 is 13 residues long. Germline V CDR1 and CDR2: SGHRS, YFSETQ. The DNA for the CDR3 is TGCGCCAGCCGGACGGACTCTAACTATGGCTACACCTTC. Amino acid sequence: CASRTDSNYGYTF.

This clone was counted a few times. The chain uses TRBV10-3 and TRBJ2-1; 12 nucleotides match TRBD2. Germline V gene lookup returns CDR1 ENHRY and CDR2 SYGVKD. After removal of 4 bases from V and 6 bases from J, the junction contained 1 base not matched to a gene. This CDR3 has 14 residues. The CDR3 DNA follows: TGTGCCATCAGTGGACTAGCGGGAGCCAATGAGCAGTTCTTC. Amino acid sequence: CAISGLAGANEQFF.

The chain joins TRBV18 to TRBJ2-1; 11 bases match TRBD2. CDR3 length: 16 residues. The germline V gene encodes CDR1 KGHSH and CDR2 LQKENI. With 5 bases clipped from V and 4 bases from J, the junction kept 7 bases outside the gene matches. Written as DNA, the CDR3 is TGTGCCAGCTCAGCCCCCGGGACTAGCGGTTACAATGAGCAGTTCTTC. The encoded protein is CASSAPGTSGYNEQFF.

The CDR3 loop is CASTYSYETQYF. CDR3 in DNA: TGTGCCAGCACCTACAGTTACGAGACCCAGTACTTC. The V and J genes are TRBV12-3 or TRBV12-4 and TRBJ2-5; no definite D call. With 7 bases removed from V and 5 bases from J, the gap between germline ends came to 11 bases. The CDR3 covers 12 residues.

This chain links TRBV28 with TRBJ2-7; 9 positions agree with TRBD2. The CDR3 consists of 16 residues. The junction had 8 bases not matched to a gene; V was cut back by 3 bases and J by 2 bases. CDR1 and CDR2 (germline): MDHEN, SYDVKM. CDR3 in amino acids: CASSFRSGRRTYEQYF. In nucleotides, the CDR3 is TGTGCCAGCAGTTTCCGTAGCGGGAGAAGAACCTACGAGCAGTACTTC.

This clone was seen a few times. This chain joins TRBV6-5 and TRBJ2-7, with TRBD2 identical over 7 bases. There are 15 residues in the CDR3. V lost 0 bases, J lost 0 bases, and 2 bases stayed unmatched. Germline CDR1 is MNHEY and CDR2 is SVGAGI. This CDR3 reads CASSYSSSGSYEQYF. As DNA, the CDR3 is TGTGCCAGCAGTTACTCGTCTAGCGGCTCCTACGAGCAGTACTTC.

The genes are TRBV27 and TRBJ2-7, with 11 positions matching TRBD2. This CDR3 is 17 amino acids long. Germline assignment: CDR1 MNHEY and CDR2 SMNVEV (reference sequence). Germline trimming cut 1 base from V and 0 bases from J; bases unmatched to any gene: 5. CDR3 loop: CASSLLRTSGYSYEQYF. CDR3 nucleotides: TGTGCCAGCAGTTTATTGCGGACTAGCGGGTACTCCTACGAGCAGTACTTC.

The gene calls are TRBV11-2 and TRBJ1-2; D might be TRBD1 (6 bases). Germline V CDR1 and CDR2: SGHAT, FQNNGV. This CDR3 is 15 amino acids long. V gave up 1 base and J gave up 4 bases, with 13 bases separating them. This CDR3 is CASSLVLRTAYGYTF. The CDR3 DNA follows: TGTGCCAGCAGCTTAGTTCTTCGGACAGCCTATGGCTACACCTTC.

This chain connects TRBV6-6 to TRBJ2-5; 13 bases align to TRBD2. Trimming took 6 bases from V and 4 from J; bases not matched to a gene: 2. The CDR3 is made up of 14 amino acids. Germline CDR1 is MNHNY and CDR2 is SVGAGI (reference sequence). The CDR3: CASSRLAGGETQYF. The DNA for the CDR3 is TGTGCCAGCAGCAGACTAGCGGGAGGAGAGACCCAGTACTTC.